This TCR beta chain was captured in a study of beta chain features in type 1 diabetes. This clone was detected only a few times. As every portion of the isolated RNA was reverse transcribed, the sequencing read expressed TCRB transcripts. Generated by immunoSEQ multiplex PCR, the TCRdb table keeps only in-frame clones and is missing some. The sample lists some 900,000 clones, roughly 16% occurring once. The TCR sequence derives from a young woman in good health. What was sequenced was naive CD4+ T cells from blood.

The CDR3 is CASSQDEGRGYGYTF. CDR3 bases: TGTGCCAGCAGCCAAGATGAGGGCAGGGGCTATGGCTACACCTTC. The chain has TRBV4-2 and TRBJ1-2; maybe TRBD1 (6 bases). V was trimmed by 0 bases and J by 4 bases, leaving 12 bases between them. Germline CDR1 LGHNA, CDR2 YNFKEQ. This CDR3 spans 15 amino acids.